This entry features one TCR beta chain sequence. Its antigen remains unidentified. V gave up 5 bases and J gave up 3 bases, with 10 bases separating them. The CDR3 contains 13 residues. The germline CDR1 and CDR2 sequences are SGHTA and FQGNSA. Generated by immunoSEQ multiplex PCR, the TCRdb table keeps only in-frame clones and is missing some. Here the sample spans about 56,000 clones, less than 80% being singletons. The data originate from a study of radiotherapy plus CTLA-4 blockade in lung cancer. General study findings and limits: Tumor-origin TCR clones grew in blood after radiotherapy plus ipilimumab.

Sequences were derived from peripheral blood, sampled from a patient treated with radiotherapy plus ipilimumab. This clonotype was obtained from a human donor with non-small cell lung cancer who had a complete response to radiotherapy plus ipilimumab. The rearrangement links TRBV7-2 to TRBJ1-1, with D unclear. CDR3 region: CASSPTGDTEAFF. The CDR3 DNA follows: TGTGCCAGCAGCCCCACCGGAGACACTGAAGCTTTCTTT.